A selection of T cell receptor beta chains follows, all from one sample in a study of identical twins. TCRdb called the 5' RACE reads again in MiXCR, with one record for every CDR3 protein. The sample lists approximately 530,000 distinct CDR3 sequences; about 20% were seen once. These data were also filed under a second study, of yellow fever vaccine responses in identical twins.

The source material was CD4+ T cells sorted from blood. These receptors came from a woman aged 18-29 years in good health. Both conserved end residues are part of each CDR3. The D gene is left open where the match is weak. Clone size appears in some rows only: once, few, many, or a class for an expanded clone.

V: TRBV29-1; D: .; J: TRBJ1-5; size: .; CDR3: CSVGTANQPQHF; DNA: TGCAGCGTTGGCACGGCGAATCAGCCCCAGCATTTT
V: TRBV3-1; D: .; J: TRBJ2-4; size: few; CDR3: CASSPRSRIGIQYF; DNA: TGTGCCAGCAGCCCCCGCTCTAGGATTGGCATTCAGTACTTC
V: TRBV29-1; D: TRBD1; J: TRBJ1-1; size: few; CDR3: CSVEVRDRASTEAFF; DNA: TGCAGCGTTGAAGTCCGGGACAGGGCGAGCACTGAAGCTTTCTTT
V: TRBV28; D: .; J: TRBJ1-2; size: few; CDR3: CASIPEGRYGYTF; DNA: TGTGCCTCCATACCGGAAGGACGCTATGGCTACACCTTC
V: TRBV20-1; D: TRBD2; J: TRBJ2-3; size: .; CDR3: CSARPGTSGSLTDTQYF; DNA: TGCAGTGCTAGGCCGGGGACTAGCGGGAGCCTCACAGATACGCAGTATTTT
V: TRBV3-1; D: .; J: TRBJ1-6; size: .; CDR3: CASSQGSGSPLHF; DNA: TGTGCCAGCAGCCAAGGGTCGGGATCACCCCTCCACTTT
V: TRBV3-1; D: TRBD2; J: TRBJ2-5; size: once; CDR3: CASSQGDLAGGRVETQYF; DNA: TGTGCCAGCAGCCAAGGCGACCTAGCGGGGGGGCGGGTCGAGACCCAGTACTTC
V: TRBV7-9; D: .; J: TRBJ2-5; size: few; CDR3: CASSLISETQYF; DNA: TGTGCCAGCAGCTTAATATCTGAGACCCAGTACTTC
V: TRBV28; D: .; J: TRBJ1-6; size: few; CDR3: CASSSPTGANSPLHF; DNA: TGTGCCAGCAGTTCTCCGACAGGAGCTAATTCACCCCTCCACTTT
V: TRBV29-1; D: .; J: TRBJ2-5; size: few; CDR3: CSALDTQETQYF; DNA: TGCAGCGCCCTGGACACCCAAGAGACCCAGTACTTC
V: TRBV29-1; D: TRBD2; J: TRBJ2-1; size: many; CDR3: CSVVYWNREGSSGPYNEQFF; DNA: TGCAGCGTTGTGTATTGGAACAGGGAGGGGTCTAGCGGGCCGTACAATGAGCAGTTCTTC
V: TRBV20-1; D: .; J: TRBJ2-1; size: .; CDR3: CSASWGTTNNEQFF; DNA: TGCAGTGCTAGTTGGGGTACTACCAACAATGAGCAGTTCTTC